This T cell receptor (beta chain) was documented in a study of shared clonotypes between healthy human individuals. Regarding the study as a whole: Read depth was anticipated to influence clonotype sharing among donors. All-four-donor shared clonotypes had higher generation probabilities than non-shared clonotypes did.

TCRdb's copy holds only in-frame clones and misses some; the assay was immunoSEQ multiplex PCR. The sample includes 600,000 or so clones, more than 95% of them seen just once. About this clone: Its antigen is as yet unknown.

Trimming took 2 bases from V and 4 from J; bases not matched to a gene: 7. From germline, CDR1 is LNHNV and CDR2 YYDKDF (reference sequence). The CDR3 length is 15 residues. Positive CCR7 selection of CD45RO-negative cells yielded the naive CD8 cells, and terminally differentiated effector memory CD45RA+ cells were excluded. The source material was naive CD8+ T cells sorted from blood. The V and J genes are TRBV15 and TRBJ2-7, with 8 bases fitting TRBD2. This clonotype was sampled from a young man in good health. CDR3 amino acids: CATSRKSGRIYEQYF. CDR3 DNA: TGTGCCACCAGCAGAAAAAGCGGGAGAATTTACGAGCAGTACTTC. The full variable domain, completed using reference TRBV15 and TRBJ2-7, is DAMVIQNPRYQVTQFGKPVTLSCSQTLNHNVMYWYQQKSSQAPKLLFHYYDKDFNNEADTPDNFQSRRPNTSFCFLDIRSPGLGDTAMYLCATSRKSGRIYEQYFGPGTRLTVT.